Listed below are T cell receptor beta chains from one sample, sequenced in a study of cytomegalovirus exposure and HLA in healthy donors. Repertoires were generated with immunoSEQ multiplex PCR, while TCRdb's copy carries only in-frame clones and drops some. Here the sample spans approximately 300,000 clones, about 80% being singletons. The sequenced sample was PBMCs. All receptors come from a girl aged 2 to 10 in good health and CMV-seronegative. Each CDR3 is given with its conserved first and last residue.

j_call v_call cdr3_aa
TRBJ2-7 TRBV19 CASSRTTGQAYEQYF
TRBJ2-3 TRBV19 CASSMERDLTDTQYF
TRBJ2-3 TRBV5-1 CASSFSSTDTQYF
TRBJ2-7 TRBV2 CASSAGLAESYEQYF
TRBJ1-2 TRBV19 CASRGQGNYGYTF
TRBJ1-2 TRBV7-9 CASSSERRSGGNYGYTF
TRBJ1-1 TRBV14 CASSPFYGGRFFFAEAFF
TRBJ1-1 TRBV12-5 CASGLGRAEAFF
TRBJ1-2 TRBV28 CASNLGTATTLNYGYTF
TRBJ1-2 TRBV5-4 CASSLTPGTEEGYTF
TRBJ2-1 TRBV6-1 CASSEPRGDNEQFF
TRBJ2-5 TRBV11-2 CASSRQPRGETQYF
TRBJ2-1 TRBV4-1 CASSHASSNEQFF
TRBJ2-1 TRBV7-9 CSSSLRRSGKIYNEQFF
TRBJ1-2 TRBV7-9 CASSLTGFRDGYTF
TRBJ2-2 TRBV5-1 CASSLEYTNTGELFF
TRBJ2-3 TRBV5-1 CASSLKLDTQYF
TRBJ1-1 TRBV7-2 CASGDRGGRSLRNTEAFF